The rows below give T cell receptor beta chains drawn from one sample of a study of persistence of HIV-infected CD4 T cells. TCRdb keeps only in-frame clones here, not all; method: immunoSEQ multiplex PCR. The data show about 33,000 clones, about four fifths seen once. No antigen has been identified for these receptors. The sample was CD4+ T cells sorted from PBMCs after approximately 18-hour stimulation, taken from a patient who received antiretroviral therapy. All receptors come from an adult woman with HIV who was CMV-seropositive. The CDR3 runs from the conserved cysteine through the conserved F or W. A D gene is named only where the DNA matches it firmly. A clone size is listed for some rows: how often the clone was seen (once, few, many), or a class if it is expanded.

DNA: TGTGCCAGTAGTATGATCTCGGGGACTGGGGGCCAGTACTTC
CDR3: CASSMISGTGGQYF
D: -
J: TRBJ2-5
size: -
V: TRBV19

DNA: TGTGCCAGCAGCTTGACTGCCGGGACTAGGGGGGGGAATGAGCAGTTCTTC
CDR3: CASSLTAGTRGGNEQFF
D: TRBD2
J: TRBJ2-1
size: few
V: TRBV6-2/TRBV6-3

DNA: TGTGCCACCATCCCCCCAATCCCTAATGAAAAACTGTTTTTT
CDR3: CATIPPIPNEKLFF
D: -
J: TRBJ1-4
size: -
V: TRBV24-1

DNA: TGTGCCAGCAGTGACAGCTCCCGAGGGGGCTACGAGCAGTACTTC
CDR3: CASSDSSRGGYEQYF
D: -
J: TRBJ2-7
size: once
V: TRBV6-1

DNA: TGTGCCAGCAGTTACGGGGAAGCCGTTTACGAGCAGTACTTC
CDR3: CASSYGEAVYEQYF
D: -
J: TRBJ2-7
size: -
V: TRBV6-5

DNA: TGTGCCAGCAGTGAATTAGTAAGTGAGCAGTTCTTC
CDR3: CASSELVSEQFF
D: -
J: TRBJ2-1
size: -
V: TRBV25-1

DNA: TGTGCCAGCAGCCAAGGGACTAGCGGGAGGGCCCTCAGATACAATGAGCAGTTCTTC
CDR3: CASSQGTSGRALRYNEQFF
D: TRBD2
J: TRBJ2-1
size: -
V: TRBV3-1/TRBV3-2

DNA: TGTGCCAGCAGCCCGGCCCCGGACGGTCTCCGGGAAAAACTGTTTTTT
CDR3: CASSPAPDGLREKLFF
D: -
J: TRBJ1-4
size: -
V: TRBV28

DNA: TGTGCCAGCAGTTCATGGACAGGGACTGGCGGAAACACCATATATTTT
CDR3: CASSSWTGTGGNTIYF
D: TRBD1
J: TRBJ1-3
size: -
V: TRBV28

DNA: TGTGCCAGCAGCCGGGACGGGGATACGCAGTATTTT
CDR3: CASSRDGDTQYF
D: -
J: TRBJ2-3
size: -
V: TRBV5-4

DNA: TGTGCCAGCAGCGCCCTGGGGGGCTATGGCTACACCTTC
CDR3: CASSALGGYGYTF
D: -
J: TRBJ1-2
size: -
V: TRBV7-3

DNA: TGTGCCAGCACTCCACAGGGTTCCTACGAGCAGTACTTC
CDR3: CASTPQGSYEQYF
D: -
J: TRBJ2-7
size: -
V: TRBV7-9

DNA: TGCGCCAGCAGCTCCCGGACAGGGAGCTCTGGAAACACCATATATTTT
CDR3: CASSSRTGSSGNTIYF
D: TRBD1
J: TRBJ1-3
size: -
V: TRBV5-1

DNA: TGTGCCAGCACCCCCTACCCGGGACAGGGGTTAGCGGAGACCCAGTACTTC
CDR3: CASTPYPGQGLAETQYF
D: TRBD1
J: TRBJ2-5
size: once
V: TRBV7-6

DNA: TGTGCCAGCAGCCCTATCGACAGGAACACCGGGGAGCTGTTTTTT
CDR3: CASSPIDRNTGELFF
D: -
J: TRBJ2-2
size: -
V: TRBV5-6

DNA: TGTGCCAGCAGTTTCCCCGGGGTAGCAGGCAATGAGCAGTTCTTC
CDR3: CASSFPGVAGNEQFF
D: -
J: TRBJ2-1
size: -
V: TRBV27

DNA: TGTGCCATCAGTCACTCAGGGAATATCGAAGCTTTCTTT
CDR3: CAISHSGNIEAFF
D: -
J: TRBJ1-1
size: -
V: TRBV10-3

DNA: TGTGCCAGCAGTTACGGGGCTTTGGGCCCTGAAGCTTTCTTT
CDR3: CASSYGALGPEAFF
D: -
J: TRBJ1-1
size: -
V: TRBV6-5

DNA: TGCGCCAGCAGCTTGGAAGCGGGGAGACAAGAGACCCAGTACTTC
CDR3: CASSLEAGRQETQYF
D: TRBD2
J: TRBJ2-5
size: -
V: TRBV5-1

DNA: TGTGCCAGCAGCCCTCAATCGAGGGGAGAAGCTTTCTTT
CDR3: CASSPQSRGEAFF
D: -
J: TRBJ1-1
size: -
V: TRBV3-1/TRBV3-2

DNA: TGCAGCGTTGCTTGGGGGGCTAACGCGAATGAGCAGTTCTTC
CDR3: CSVAWGANANEQFF
D: -
J: TRBJ2-1
size: few
V: TRBV29-1

DNA: TGTGCCAGCAGTGGACAGGCATTTAACTATGGCTACACCTTC
CDR3: CASSGQAFNYGYTF
D: -
J: TRBJ1-2
size: -
V: TRBV2

DNA: TGTGCCAGCAGTTTCGGCCTTCGGATGGGGGCCAACGTCCTGACTTTC
CDR3: CASSFGLRMGANVLTF
D: -
J: TRBJ2-6
size: few
V: TRBV28